This T cell receptor beta chain was captured by sequencing in a study of shared clonotypes between healthy human individuals (TCRdb year 2020). Broadly, across the study: A few men and a couple of women, aged 18 to 49 years, made up the cohort. Per donor, three plates each were used for CD4 naive and CD4 memory, two for CD8 naive, and one for CD8 memory. To estimate repertoire size and how much clonotypes are shared between individuals, the study performed deep sequencing of blood TCR repertoires from a handful of healthy adults. Different laboratories and diverse techniques were used to prepare libraries and sequence TCR repertoires, to increase sequencing depth and limit assay-specific biases. Leukapheresis yielded between about 0.85 and 10 billion PBMCs per donor. What the work shows at the level of the full study, not this receptor alone: Compared with non-shared clonotypes, the clonotypes found in all four sorted-subset donors had higher generation probabilities. Pairwise subsampling indicated that sequencing depth was expected to affect the degree of clonotype sharing among donors. The genetic and exposure-history diversity represented was limited by the small number of donors. Sampling was limited to blood, and TCR repertoires in tissue likely differ from TCR repertoires in blood. Rarefaction of sorted-subset datasets indicated incomplete sequencing despite the large sequencing depth. Around 5.4% of naive CD4, 3.5% of naive CD8, approximately 2% of memory CD4, and 0.35% to 0.4% of memory CD8 clonotypes were shared across a few donors. Larger estimated clonotype richness was generally found for naive subsets than for memory subsets.

CDR1 and CDR2, looked up from the germline V gene, are SNHLY and FYNNEI. From cysteine to phenylalanine, the CDR3 is 15 amino acids long. Solely the CDR3 DNA is kept, with 45 bases framed from the first base. V and J are truncated by 7 bases and 1 base respectively, leaving an intervening sequence of 17 bases. CD8 naive samples were obtained by positive selection for CCR7 among CD45RO-negative cells, yielding a CD45RA+CCR7+ population from which TemRA cells were excluded. Donors were healthy HIV-negative adults with no recently reported acute infections or vaccinations. All donors were Caucasian adults living in Nashville, Tennessee, USA. Blood was collected by leukapheresis, and PBMCs were isolated by Ficoll-Histopaque density gradient centrifugation and then cryopreserved in liquid nitrogen vapor phase. Purity and quantity of every magnetically sorted T cell population were checked by analytical flow cytometry. Genomic DNA was isolated from every sorted fraction and measured by UV absorbance on a Nanodrop 2000c.

In this sample, this clone turned up once. The antigen this receptor binds is unknown. Base qualities are not recorded, but no much larger clone differs from it by a single base. TCR CDR3 regions were amplified from genomic DNA by multiplex PCR using the deep immunoSEQ assay. Genomic DNA extracted from each cell subset was distributed evenly over all wells of several immunoSEQ 96-well plates, and each plate served as one replicate. For sorted subsets, approximately 210 ng of genomic DNA, equivalent to 25,000 to 35,000 T cell genomes, went into each replicate PCR. The purified libraries were quantified using a Qubit 3.0 fluorometer, sized with a Bioanalyzer 2100, and then quantified again using the KAPA Library Quantification kit. Each immunoSEQ 96-well plate was sequenced on its own single-read 150-cycle Illumina NextSeq 550 flow cell. The authors processed their data as follows. Because the immunoSEQ output included only junctional sequences and no quality scores, the filtering could not be the same as the filtering used for full-length reads. Sequences were annotated with PyIR, a Python wrapper for IgBLAST v1.9, and V/J genes and CDR3 were assigned using IMGT germline references. Reads were filtered out if the reads had weak V/J assignments (E-value above 1e-6), no CDR3, stop codons, out-of-frame junctions, or ambiguous translated residues. V3J clonotypes were defined as sequences sharing the same inferred V gene, J gene, and CDR3 amino acid sequence. Percentage overlap between repertoires was calculated by dividing the number of shared unique clonotypes by the size of the smaller repertoire. RTK rarefaction, the Chao1 estimator, and Recon v2.1 estimates of unobserved clonotypes were used to assess repertoire richness. Generation probabilities for all TCRbeta clonotypes obtained by the gDNA method from a handful of donors were computed using OLGA. TCRdb holds this immuneACCESS table with in-frame rearrangements only. Some clones are missing; in checked studies, unresolved V genes explain under half, and the rest has no known cause. Clone size and the V and J calls come from that table; the DNA yielded D and trimming. For this sample there are more than 2 million clones; around 93% appear just once. The ten most abundant clones make up about 1.7% of the sample.

The sequence derives from a young man in good health. Some clones in this sample may be carry-over from other donors' samples. The sample comprised naive CD8+ T cells from PBMCs. The cell subset or site label of this sample denotes: CD45RA+CCR7+. The sequence joins TRBV2 to TRBJ2-7, with no D gene named confidently. The CDR3 in this case is CASTEPRLASYEQYF. The DNA sequence reads TGTGCCAGCACCGAACCCCGTCTTGCGTCCTACGAGCAGTACTTC.